The clone carrying this T cell receptor beta chain was found a few times. Germline loops: CDR1 SNHLY, CDR2 FYNNEI. There are 15 residues in the CDR3. The junction had 10 bases not matched to a gene; V was cut back by 6 bases and J by 2 bases. TCRdb re-called the 5' RACE reads through MiXCR, storing one row per CDR3 protein. The sample shows roughly 510,000 distinct CDR3 sequences, roughly 17% of them seen only once. These data belong to a study of T-cell memory formation after mild COVID-19. The overall study: Clusters were largely donor specific.

The chain combines TRBV2 with TRBJ2-7; 7 nucleotides match TRBD2. The source is an adult woman who had mild COVID-19 (a few samples of this study predate the infection). Cell type and time point are not known. The material sequenced was PBMCs or a T cell subset sorted from them (not recorded which). This CDR3 is CASSLTSPKTYEQYF. In nucleotides, the CDR3 is TGTGCCAGCAGCCTGACTAGCCCTAAAACCTACGAGCAGTACTTC.